This TCR beta chain was captured by sequencing in a study of Ad26.COV2.S vaccination and SARS-CoV-2 variants. This table comes from immunoSEQ multiplex PCR, and its TCRdb copy is limited to in-frame clones, with some not included. The sample lists 440,000 or so clones, 89% occurring once. The V end lost 6 bases, the J end lost 1 base, and 12 bases lay between the germline ends. This CDR3 spans 14 amino acids. The germline CDR1 and CDR2 sequences are SNHLY and FYNNEI. The treatment is: some 19 received Ad26.COV2.S at low or high dose, single or two shots; roughly 5 received placebo; per-sample allocation not given. Repertoires come from day 63 after the first vaccine or placebo injection.

The sample was peripheral blood, taken in a trial of Ad26.COV2.S vaccine versus placebo. The V and J genes are TRBV2 and TRBJ1-1; D is undetermined. The receptor's source is a person between 18 and 65 years old who received the Ad26.COV2.S COVID-19 vaccine or a placebo. This chain's CDR3 is CASRAEKTNTEAFF. As DNA, the CDR3 is TGTGCCAGCAGAGCGGAAAAAACGAACACTGAAGCTTTCTTT.